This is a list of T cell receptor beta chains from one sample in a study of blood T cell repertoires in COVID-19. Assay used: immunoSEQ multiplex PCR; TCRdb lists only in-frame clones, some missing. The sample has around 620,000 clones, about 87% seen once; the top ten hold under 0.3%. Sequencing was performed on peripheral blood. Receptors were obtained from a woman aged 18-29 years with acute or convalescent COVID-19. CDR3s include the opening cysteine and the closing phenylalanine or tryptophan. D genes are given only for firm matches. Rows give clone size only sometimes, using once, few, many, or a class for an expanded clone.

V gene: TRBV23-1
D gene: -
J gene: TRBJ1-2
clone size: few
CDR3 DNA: TGCGCCAGCAGTCAATCGGGCCCCCACGGGGGGGCCATTCTAGTATATGGCTACACCTTC
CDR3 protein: CASSQSGPHGGAILVYGYTF

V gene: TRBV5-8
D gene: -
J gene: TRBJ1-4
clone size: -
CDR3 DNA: TGTGCCAGCAGCAGAACCCGGACAGACCTTAATGAAAAACTGTTTTTT
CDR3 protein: CASSRTRTDLNEKLFF

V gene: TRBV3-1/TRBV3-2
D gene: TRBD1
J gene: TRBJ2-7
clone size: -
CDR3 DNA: TGTGCCAGCAGCCCTCCCCCATGGGGACAGGGCAACTACGAGCAGTACTTC
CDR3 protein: CASSPPPWGQGNYEQYF

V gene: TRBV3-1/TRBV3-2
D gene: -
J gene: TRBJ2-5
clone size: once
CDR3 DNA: TGTGCCAGCAGCCCCCCGCAGGGGTCCAAAGAGACCCAGTACTTC
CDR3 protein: CASSPPQGSKETQYF

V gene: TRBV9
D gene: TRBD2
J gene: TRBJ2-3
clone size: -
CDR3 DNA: TGTGCCAGCAGCCTCTACGGGGGGACGAGCACAGATACGCAGTATTTT
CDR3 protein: CASSLYGGTSTDTQYF

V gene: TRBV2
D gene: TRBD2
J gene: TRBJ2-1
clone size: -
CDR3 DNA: TGTGCCAGCAGATCGTTAGCGGGGGGGCCTGAGCAGTTCTTC
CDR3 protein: CASRSLAGGPEQFF

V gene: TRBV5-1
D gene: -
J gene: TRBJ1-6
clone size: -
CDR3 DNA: TGCGCCAGCAGCTTGGATCAGGGGACGCGGTTTCCCCTCCACTTT
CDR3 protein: CASSLDQGTRFPLHF

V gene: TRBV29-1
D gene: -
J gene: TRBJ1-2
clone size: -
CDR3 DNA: TGCAGCGTTGTGTTGGAGGGGTACGGCGGCTACACCTTC
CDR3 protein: CSVVLEGYGGYTF

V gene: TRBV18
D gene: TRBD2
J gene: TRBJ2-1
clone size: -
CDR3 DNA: TGTGCCAGTCGTTCGAACGGGACTACGATGCGCAATGAGCAGTTCTTC
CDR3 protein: CASRSNGTTMRNEQFF

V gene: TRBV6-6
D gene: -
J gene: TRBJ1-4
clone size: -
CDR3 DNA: TGTGCCAGCCAAACTCGCCGGGTCGGTCCTAATGAAAAACTGTTTTTT
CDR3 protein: CASQTRRVGPNEKLFF

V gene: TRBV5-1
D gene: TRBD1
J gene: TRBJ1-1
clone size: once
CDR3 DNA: TGCGCCAGCAGCCTCGGGACAGGCGCTGAAGCTTTCTTT
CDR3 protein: CASSLGTGAEAFF

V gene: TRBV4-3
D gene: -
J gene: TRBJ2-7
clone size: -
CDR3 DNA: TGCGCCAGCAGCCAAGACAGAAGCTACGAGCAGTACTTC
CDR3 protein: CASSQDRSYEQYF

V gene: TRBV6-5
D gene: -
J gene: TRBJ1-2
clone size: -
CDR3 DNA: TGTGCCAGCAGTTCCCGCGGGGGGCTTCGTGGCTACACCTTC
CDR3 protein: CASSSRGGLRGYTF

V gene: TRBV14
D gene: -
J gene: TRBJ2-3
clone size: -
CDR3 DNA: TGTGCCAGCAGCCAATTTAGGGCATCCCAGGGAGATACGCAGTATTTT
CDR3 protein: CASSQFRASQGDTQYF

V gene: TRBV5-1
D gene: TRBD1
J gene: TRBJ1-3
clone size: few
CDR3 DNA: TGCGCCAGCAGCCGGACAGGAGGAAACACCATATATTTT
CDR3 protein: CASSRTGGNTIYF

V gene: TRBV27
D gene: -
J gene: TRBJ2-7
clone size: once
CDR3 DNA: TGTGCCAGCAACAATTTGCCGACCTACGAGCAGTACTTC
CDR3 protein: CASNNLPTYEQYF

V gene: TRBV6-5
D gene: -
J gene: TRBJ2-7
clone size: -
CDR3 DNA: TGTGCCAGCAGTTCCCTTTCACCAGGCTCCTACGAGCAGTACTTC
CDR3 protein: CASSSLSPGSYEQYF

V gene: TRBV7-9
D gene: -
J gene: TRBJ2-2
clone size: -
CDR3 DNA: TGTGCCAGCAGTCTGGGTACAGGGCCCACCGGGGAGCTGTTTTTT
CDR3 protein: CASSLGTGPTGELFF

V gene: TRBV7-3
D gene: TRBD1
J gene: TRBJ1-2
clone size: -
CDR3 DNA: TGTGCCAGCAGCCTGACAGGGGATGGCTACACCTTC
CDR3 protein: CASSLTGDGYTF

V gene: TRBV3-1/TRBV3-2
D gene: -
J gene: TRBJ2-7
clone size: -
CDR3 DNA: TGTGCCAGCAGCCAAGGTCCCCGATCCCTGGCCGAGCAGTACTTC
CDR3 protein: CASSQGPRSLAEQYF

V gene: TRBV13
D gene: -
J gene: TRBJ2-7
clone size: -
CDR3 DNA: TGTGCCAGCAGCTTGTCCCGGACGGAGGACTACGAGCAGTACTTC
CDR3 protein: CASSLSRTEDYEQYF

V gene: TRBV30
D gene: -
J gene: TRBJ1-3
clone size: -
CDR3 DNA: TGTGCCTGGAAGGAGGGACTCTCTGGAAACACCATATATTTT
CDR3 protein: CAWKEGLSGNTIYF

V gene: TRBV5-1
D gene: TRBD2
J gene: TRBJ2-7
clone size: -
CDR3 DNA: TGCGCCAGCAGCTTGGAGGAGGGACTAGCGGGGAAGAGCTCCTACGAGCAGTACTTC
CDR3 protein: CASSLEEGLAGKSSYEQYF

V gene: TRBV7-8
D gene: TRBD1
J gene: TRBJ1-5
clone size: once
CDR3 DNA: TGTGCCAGCAGCCCTACAGGGGCTAGCAATCAGCCCCAGCATTTT
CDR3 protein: CASSPTGASNQPQHF

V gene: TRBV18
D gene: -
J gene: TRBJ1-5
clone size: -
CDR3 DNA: TGTGCCAGCTCACCTTCCCCTCCCTCCAATCAGCCCCAGCATTTT
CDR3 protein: CASSPSPPSNQPQHF

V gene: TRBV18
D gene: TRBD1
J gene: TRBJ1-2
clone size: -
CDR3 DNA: TGTGCCAGCTCACCACTCTCCGGGACAGGTCTGTTTGAGGGCTACACCTTC
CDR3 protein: CASSPLSGTGLFEGYTF

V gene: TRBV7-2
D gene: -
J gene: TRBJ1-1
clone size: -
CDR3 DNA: TGTGCCAGCAGCTTGGCCCTGAACACTGAAGCTTTCTTT
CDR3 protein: CASSLALNTEAFF

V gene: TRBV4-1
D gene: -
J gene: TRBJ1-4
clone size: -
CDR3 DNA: TGCGCCAGCAGCCAGGGGCAGGGCTATGAAAAACTGTTTTTT
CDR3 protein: CASSQGQGYEKLFF

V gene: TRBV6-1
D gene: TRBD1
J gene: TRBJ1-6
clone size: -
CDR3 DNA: TGTGCCAGCAGTGAGGAGGGGGCGCCCAGGCCCCTCCACTTT
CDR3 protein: CASSEEGAPRPLHF

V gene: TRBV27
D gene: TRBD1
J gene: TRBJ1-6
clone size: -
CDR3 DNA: TGTGCCAGCAGTTCCCGACAGGGCTATAATTCACCCCTCCACTTT
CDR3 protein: CASSSRQGYNSPLHF

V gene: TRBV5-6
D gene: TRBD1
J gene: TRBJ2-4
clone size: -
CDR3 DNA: TGTGCCAGCAGCGCGGACAGGGGCGAACTAGCCAAAAACATTCAGTACTTC
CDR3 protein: CASSADRGELAKNIQYF

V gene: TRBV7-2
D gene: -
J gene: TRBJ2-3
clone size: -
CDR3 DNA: TGTGCCAGCAGCTCACCGCGCCTAGTCACAGATACGCAGTATTTT
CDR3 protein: CASSSPRLVTDTQYF

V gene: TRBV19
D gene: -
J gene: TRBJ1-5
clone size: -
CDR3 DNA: TGTGCCAGTAAGGAGGGCAATCAGCCCCAGCATTTT
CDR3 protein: CASKEGNQPQHF

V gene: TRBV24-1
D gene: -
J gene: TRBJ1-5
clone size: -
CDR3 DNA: TGTGCCACCGGGGGGGTGTCGGGACCCCAGCATTTT
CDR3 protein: CATGGVSGPQHF

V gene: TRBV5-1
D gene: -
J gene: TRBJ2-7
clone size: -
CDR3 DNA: TGCGCCAGCAGCTGGAGGGAGAGCTCCTACGAGCAGTACTTC
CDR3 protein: CASSWRESSYEQYF

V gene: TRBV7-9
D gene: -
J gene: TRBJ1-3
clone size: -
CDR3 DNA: TGTGCCAGCAGCCCCGGGGGGTCTGGAAACACCATATATTTT
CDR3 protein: CASSPGGSGNTIYF

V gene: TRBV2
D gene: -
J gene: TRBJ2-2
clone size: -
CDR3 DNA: TGTGCCAGCGGACTTTCGACGGTTTCGACCGGGGAGCTGTTTTTT
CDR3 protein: CASGLSTVSTGELFF

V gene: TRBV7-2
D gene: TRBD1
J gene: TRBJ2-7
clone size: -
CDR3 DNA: TGTGCCAGCAGCCACGACAGGGGGATCATCTACGAGCAGTACTTC
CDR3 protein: CASSHDRGIIYEQYF

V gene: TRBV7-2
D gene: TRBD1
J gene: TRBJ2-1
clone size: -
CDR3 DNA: TGTGCCAGCAGCGTACGGACAGGGTTTGGTGGTGAGCAGTTCTTC
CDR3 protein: CASSVRTGFGGEQFF

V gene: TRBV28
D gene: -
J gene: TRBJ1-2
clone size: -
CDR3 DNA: TGTGCCAGCAGTCGCGACACCCTTCGAGCCTTC
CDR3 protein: CASSRDTLRAF

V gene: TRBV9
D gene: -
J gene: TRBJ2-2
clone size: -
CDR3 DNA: TGTGCCAGCAGCGACGAACAAGTCACCGGGGAGCTGTTTTTT
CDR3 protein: CASSDEQVTGELFF

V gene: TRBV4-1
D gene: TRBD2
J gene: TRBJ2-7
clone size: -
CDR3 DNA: TGCGCCAGCAGCCAAGGACTAGCCGCTTCCTACGAGCAGTACTTC
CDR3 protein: CASSQGLAASYEQYF

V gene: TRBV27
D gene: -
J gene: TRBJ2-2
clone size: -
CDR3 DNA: TGTGCCAGCAGTTTTTTTTTGTCCTCTAACACCGGGGAGCTGTTTTTT
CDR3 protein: CASSFFLSSNTGELFF

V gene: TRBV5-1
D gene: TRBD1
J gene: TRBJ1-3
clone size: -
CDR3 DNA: TGCGCCAGCAGCTCAGGACAGGGGGCGTTTACAAACACCATATATTTT
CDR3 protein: CASSSGQGAFTNTIYF

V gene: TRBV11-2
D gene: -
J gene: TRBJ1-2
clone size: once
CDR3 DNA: TGTGCCAGCAGCCCCAGCAGGGGAGGCTACACCTTC
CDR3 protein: CASSPSRGGYTF

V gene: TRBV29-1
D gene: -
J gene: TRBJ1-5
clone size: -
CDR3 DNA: TGCAGCGTTGGTCCAAATCAGCCCCAGCATTTT
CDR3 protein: CSVGPNQPQHF

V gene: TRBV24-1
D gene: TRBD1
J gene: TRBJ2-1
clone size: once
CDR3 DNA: TGTGCCACCAGTGATCCCAGCCGGACAGGGGTTTACAATGAGCAGTTCTTC
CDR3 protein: CATSDPSRTGVYNEQFF

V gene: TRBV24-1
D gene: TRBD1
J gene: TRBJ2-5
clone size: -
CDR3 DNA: TGTGCCACCAGTGATTCCGAGACAGGGGCCGCAGAGACCCAGTACTTC
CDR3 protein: CATSDSETGAAETQYF

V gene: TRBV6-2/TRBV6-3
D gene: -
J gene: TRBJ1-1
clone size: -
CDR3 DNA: TGTGCCAGCAGTTACTCCCTGACACTGGACACTGAAGCTTTCTTT
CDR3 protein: CASSYSLTLDTEAFF

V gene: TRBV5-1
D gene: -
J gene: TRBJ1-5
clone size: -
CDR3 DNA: TGCGCCAGCAGCTCTGAGCCGACAGGTACTCAGCCCCAGCATTTT
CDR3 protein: CASSSEPTGTQPQHF

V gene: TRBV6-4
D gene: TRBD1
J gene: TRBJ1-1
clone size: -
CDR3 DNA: TGTGCCAGCAGTGAACAACCCCACAGGGGACGGCTTTTT
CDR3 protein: CASSEQPHRGRLF

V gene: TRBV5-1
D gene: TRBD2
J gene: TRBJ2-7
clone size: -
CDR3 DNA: TGCGCCAGCAGCGGGACCGCGGGGGGAACGGGTGAGCAGTACTTC
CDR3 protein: CASSGTAGGTGEQYF

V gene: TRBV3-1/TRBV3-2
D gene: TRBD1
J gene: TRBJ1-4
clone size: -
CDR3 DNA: TGTGCCAGCAGCCAATCCCCCGGGACAGGGGTTGCAACTAATGAAAAACTGTTTTTT
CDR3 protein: CASSQSPGTGVATNEKLFF

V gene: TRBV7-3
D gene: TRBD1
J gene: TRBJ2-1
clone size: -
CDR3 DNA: TGTGCCAGCAGCCCAACGGGAGCGACAGGGGGCTCCCATGAGCAGTTCTTC
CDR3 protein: CASSPTGATGGSHEQFF

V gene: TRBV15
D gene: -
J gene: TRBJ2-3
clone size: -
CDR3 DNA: TGTGCCACCAGCACAGCCTACCTAACGAGGGGGGATACGCAGTATTTT
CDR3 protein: CATSTAYLTRGDTQYF